These T cell receptor beta chains were read from a single sample in a study of blood T cell repertoires in COVID-19. Sequencing used immunoSEQ multiplex PCR; TCRdb keeps in-frame clones, though not all of them. The table records 250,000 to 300,000 clones, approximately 90% of them present only once. The sequenced sample was peripheral blood. The receptors derive from a woman between 50 and 59 years old who had recovered from COVID-19. CDR3s leave out the opening cysteine and the closing phenylalanine or tryptophan. The order of the fields is V gene, J gene, CDR3 protein.

TRBV5-1	TRBJ2-7	ASSAGGVGRYEQY
TRBV6-2/TRBV6-3	TRBJ2-1	ASSRLILAGGLDEQF
TRBV5-1	TRBJ1-3	ASSLKQGAGNTIY
TRBV21-1	TRBJ1-5	ASSKEGTGDQPQH
TRBV30	TRBJ1-2	AWSVLERFYGYT
TRBV3-1/TRBV3-2	TRBJ2-3	ASSPRGADTQY
TRBV18	TRBJ2-7	ASSPFQGVDEQY
TRBV18	TRBJ1-4	ASSPPQGGATNEKLF
TRBV4-1	TRBJ1-2	ASSQVAEYGYT
TRBV5-6	TRBJ2-7	ASSLLSGTGVFYEQY
TRBV6-5	TRBJ1-2	ASSYIRADGYT
TRBV19	TRBJ1-2	ASSQQGASRGYT
TRBV2	TRBJ2-2	ASRGTGGGSLAGELF
TRBV6-2/TRBV6-3	TRBJ1-2	ASSHRQGPYGYT